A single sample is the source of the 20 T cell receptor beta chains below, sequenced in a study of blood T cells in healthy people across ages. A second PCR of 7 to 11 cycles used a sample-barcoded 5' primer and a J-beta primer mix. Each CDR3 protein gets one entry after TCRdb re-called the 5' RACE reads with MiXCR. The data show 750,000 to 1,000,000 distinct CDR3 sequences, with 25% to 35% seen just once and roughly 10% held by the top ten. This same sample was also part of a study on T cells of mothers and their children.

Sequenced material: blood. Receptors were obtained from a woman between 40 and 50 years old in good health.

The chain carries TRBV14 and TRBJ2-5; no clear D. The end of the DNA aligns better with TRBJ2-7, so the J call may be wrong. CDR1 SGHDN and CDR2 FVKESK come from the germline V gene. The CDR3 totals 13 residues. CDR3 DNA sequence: TGTGCCAGCAGCCAAGCGAACGCATACGAGCAGTACTTC. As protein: CASSQANAYEQYF.

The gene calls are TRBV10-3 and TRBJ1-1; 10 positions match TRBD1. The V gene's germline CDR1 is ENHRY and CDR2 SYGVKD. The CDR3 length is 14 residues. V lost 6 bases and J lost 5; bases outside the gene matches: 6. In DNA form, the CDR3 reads TGTGCCATCAGCCGGACAGGGGGTGATACTGAAGCTTTCTTT. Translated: CAISRTGGDTEAFF.

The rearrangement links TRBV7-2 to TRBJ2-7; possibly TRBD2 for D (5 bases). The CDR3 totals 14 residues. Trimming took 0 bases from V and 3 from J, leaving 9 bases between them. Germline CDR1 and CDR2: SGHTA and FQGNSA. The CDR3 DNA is TGTGCCAGCAGCTTAGCAACGGGGAACTACGAGCAGTACTTC. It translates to CASSLATGNYEQYF.

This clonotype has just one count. The CDR3 DNA sequence: TGTGCCAGCAGCCAAGAGGGACAGAAATATGGCTACACCTTC. Translating it yields CASSQEGQKYGYTF. V and J are TRBV14 and TRBJ1-2; 7 nucleotides line up with TRBD1. CDR1 and CDR2 (germline): SGHDN, FVKESK. V lost 0 bases and J lost 5; bases outside the gene matches: 3. This CDR3 has 14 amino acids.

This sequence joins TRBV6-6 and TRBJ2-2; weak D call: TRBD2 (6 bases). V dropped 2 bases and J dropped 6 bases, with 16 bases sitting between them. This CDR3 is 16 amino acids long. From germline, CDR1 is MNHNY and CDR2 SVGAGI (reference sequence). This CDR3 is CASSYLPSGGAGELFF. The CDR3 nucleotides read TGTGCCAGCAGTTACCTGCCGTCCGGCGGGGCCGGGGAGCTGTTTTTT.

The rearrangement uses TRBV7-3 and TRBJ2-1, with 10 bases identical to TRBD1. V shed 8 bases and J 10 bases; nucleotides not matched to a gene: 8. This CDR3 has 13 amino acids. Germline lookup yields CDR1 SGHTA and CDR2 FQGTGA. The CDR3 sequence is CASGQGESYEQFF. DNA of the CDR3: TGTGCCAGCGGACAGGGGGAGTCCTACGAGCAGTTCTTC.

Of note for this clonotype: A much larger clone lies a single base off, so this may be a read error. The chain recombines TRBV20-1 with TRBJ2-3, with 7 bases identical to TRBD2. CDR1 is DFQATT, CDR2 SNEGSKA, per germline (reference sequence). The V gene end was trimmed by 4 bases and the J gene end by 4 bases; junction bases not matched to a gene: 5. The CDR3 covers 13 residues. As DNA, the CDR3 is TGCAGTGCTAAGGTAGCGGGCGCAGATACGCAGTATTTT. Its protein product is CSAKVAGADTQYF.

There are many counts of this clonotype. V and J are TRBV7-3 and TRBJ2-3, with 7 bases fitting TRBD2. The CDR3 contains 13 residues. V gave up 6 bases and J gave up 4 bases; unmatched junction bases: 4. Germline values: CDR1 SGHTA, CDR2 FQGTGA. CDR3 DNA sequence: TGTGCCAGCAGTCAAACTAGCGCAGATACGCAGTATTTT. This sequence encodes CASSQTSADTQYF.

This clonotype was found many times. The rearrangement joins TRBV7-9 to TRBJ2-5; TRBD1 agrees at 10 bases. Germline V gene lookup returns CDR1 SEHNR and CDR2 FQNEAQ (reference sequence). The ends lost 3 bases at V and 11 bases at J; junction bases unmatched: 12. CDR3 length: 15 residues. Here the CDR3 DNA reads TGTGCCAGCAGCTTTTCGGGACAGGGGAGTCTAGGGCAGTACTTC. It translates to CASSFSGQGSLGQYF.

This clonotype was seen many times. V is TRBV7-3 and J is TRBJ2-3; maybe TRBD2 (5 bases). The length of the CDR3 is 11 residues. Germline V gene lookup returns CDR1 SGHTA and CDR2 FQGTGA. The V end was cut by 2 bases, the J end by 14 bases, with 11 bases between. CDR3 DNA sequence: TGTGCCAGCAGCTTATTCGGGGATTTGTATTTT. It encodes CASSLFGDLYF.

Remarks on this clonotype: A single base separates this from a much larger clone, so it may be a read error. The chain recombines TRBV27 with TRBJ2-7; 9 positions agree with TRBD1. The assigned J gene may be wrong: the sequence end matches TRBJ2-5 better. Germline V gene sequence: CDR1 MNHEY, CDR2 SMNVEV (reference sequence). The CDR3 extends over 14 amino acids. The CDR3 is CASSWDRESETQYF. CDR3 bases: TGTGCCAGCAGTTGGGACAGGGAATCGGAGACCCAGTACTTC.

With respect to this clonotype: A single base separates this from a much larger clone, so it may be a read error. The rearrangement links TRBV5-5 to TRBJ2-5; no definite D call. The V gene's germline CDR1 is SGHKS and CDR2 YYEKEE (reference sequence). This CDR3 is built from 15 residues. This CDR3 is CVSSLEQEYQETQYF. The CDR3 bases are TGTGTCAGCAGCTTGGAGCAGGAGTACCAAGAGACCCAGTACTTC.

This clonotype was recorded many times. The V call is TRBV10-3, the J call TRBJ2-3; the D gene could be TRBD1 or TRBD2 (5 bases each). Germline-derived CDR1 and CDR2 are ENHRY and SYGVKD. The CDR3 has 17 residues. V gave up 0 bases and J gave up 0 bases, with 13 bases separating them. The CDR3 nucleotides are TGTGCCATCAGTGAGTCTAGGGTGGGGACCAGCACAGATACGCAGTATTTT. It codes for CAISESRVGTSTDTQYF.

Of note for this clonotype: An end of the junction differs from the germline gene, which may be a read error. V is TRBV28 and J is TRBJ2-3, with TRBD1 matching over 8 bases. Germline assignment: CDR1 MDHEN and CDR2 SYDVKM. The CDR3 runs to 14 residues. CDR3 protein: CAGSNDRGTDTQYF. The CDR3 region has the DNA TGTGCCGGCAGCAACGACAGGGGCACAGATACACAGTATTTT.

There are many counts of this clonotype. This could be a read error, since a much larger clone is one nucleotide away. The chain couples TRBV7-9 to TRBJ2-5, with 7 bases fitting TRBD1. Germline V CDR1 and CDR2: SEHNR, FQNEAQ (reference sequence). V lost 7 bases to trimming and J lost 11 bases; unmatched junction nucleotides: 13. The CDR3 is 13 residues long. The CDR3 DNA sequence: TGTGCCAGCATCCATGTACAGGGGAATGAGCAGTACTTC. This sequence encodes CASIHVQGNEQYF.

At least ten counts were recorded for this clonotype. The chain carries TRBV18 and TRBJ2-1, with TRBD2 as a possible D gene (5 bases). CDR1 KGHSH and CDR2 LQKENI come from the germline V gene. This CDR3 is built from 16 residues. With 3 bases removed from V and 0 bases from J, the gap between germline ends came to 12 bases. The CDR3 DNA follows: TGTGCCAGCTCACCCCGGGGTGGTCTCTCCTACAATGAGCAGTTCTTC. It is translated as CASSPRGGLSYNEQFF.

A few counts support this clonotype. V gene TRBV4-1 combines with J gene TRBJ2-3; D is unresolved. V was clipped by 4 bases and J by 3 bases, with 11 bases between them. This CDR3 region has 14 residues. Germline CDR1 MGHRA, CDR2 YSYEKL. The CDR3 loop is CASSRQYGTDTQYF. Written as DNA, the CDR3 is TGCGCCAGCAGCCGACAATACGGAACAGATACGCAGTATTTT.

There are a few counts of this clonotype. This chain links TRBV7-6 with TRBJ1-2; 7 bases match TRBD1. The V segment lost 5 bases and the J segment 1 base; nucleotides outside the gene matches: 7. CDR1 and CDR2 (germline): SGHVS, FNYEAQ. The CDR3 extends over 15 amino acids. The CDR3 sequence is CASSPRDRFNYGYTF. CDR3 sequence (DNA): TGTGCCAGCAGCCCCCGGGACAGATTTAACTATGGCTACACCTTC. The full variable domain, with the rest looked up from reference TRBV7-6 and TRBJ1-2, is GAGVSQSPRYKVTKRGQDVALRCDPISGHVSLYWYRQALGQGPEFLTYFNYEAQQDKSGLPNDRFSAERPEGSISTLTIQRTEQRDSAMYRCASSPRDRFNYGYTFGSGTRLTVV.

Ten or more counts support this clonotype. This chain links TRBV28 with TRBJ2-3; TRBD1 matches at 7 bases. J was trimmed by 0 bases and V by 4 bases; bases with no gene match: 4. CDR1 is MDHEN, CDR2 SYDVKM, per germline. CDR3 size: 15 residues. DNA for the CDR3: TGTGCCAGCAGTTGGACAGGCTCTAGCACAGATACGCAGTATTTT. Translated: CASSWTGSSTDTQYF.

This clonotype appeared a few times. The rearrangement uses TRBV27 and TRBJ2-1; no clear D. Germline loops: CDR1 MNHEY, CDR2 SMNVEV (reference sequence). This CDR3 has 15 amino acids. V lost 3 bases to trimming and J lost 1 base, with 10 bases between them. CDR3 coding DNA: TGTGCCAGCAGTTTCTCCGTGGCGTCCTACAATGAGCAGTTCTTC. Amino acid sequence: CASSFSVASYNEQFF.